This entry lists 29 T cell receptor beta chains sequenced from one sample in a study of blood T cell repertoires in COVID-19. Assay used: immunoSEQ multiplex PCR; TCRdb lists only in-frame clones, some missing. Counted here are over 250,000 clones, 70% to 90% occurring once; the ten biggest clones make up 5.1%. Sequenced: peripheral blood. The receptor source for this set is a man aged 50-60 years with active or convalescent COVID-19.

The chain links TRBV2 to TRBJ2-7, with 8 nucleotides matching TRBD2. V lost 5 bases to trimming and J lost 1 base; unmatched junction nucleotides: 10. Germline V lookup: CDR1 SNHLY, CDR2 FYNNEI. The CDR3 contains 16 residues. This chain's CDR3 is CASSKGRASGSYEQYF. The CDR3, as DNA: TGTGCCAGCAGTAAAGGTAGGGCTAGCGGGTCCTACGAGCAGTACTTC.

This clone was seen a few times. This chain joins TRBV19 and TRBJ1-4; 10 bases align to TRBD1. This CDR3 region has 17 residues. Germline CDR1 and CDR2: LNHDA and SQIVND (reference sequence). The V segment lost 4 bases and the J segment 3 bases; nucleotides outside the gene matches: 8. The CDR3 DNA follows: TGTGCCAGTAGTAGGAGGGACAGGGGAGACGCTAATGAAAAACTGTTTTTT. Encoded protein: CASSRRDRGDANEKLFF.

Only one count was recorded for this clone. This CDR3 is CASSPGGDYEQYF. CDR3 in DNA: TGTGCCAGCTCACCAGGCGGGGACTACGAGCAGTACTTC. The chain uses TRBV18 and TRBJ2-7; D possibly corresponds to TRBD2 (6 bases). Germline V gene sequence: CDR1 KGHSH, CDR2 LQKENI. Trimming removed 2 bases at V and 3 bases at J, with 8 bases between. The CDR3 contains 13 residues.

The chain recombines TRBV19 with TRBJ2-5, with 12 positions matching TRBD2. The CDR3 has 19 residues. CDR1 and CDR2 (germline): LNHDA, SQIVND (reference sequence). V shed 3 bases and J 0 bases; nucleotides not matched to a gene: 11. CDR3 in amino acids: CASSIMVLAGGLNQETQYF. The CDR3 region has the DNA TGTGCCAGTAGTATCATGGTTCTAGCGGGAGGGCTTAACCAAGAGACCCAGTACTTC.

In this sample, this clone turned up once. V is TRBV6-1 and J is TRBJ1-2; TRBD1 might be the D (5 bases). This CDR3 region has 13 residues. Deletions cut 6 bases from V and 4 bases from J, with 12 bases between. Germline V gives CDR1 MNHNS, CDR2 SASEGT. The CDR3, as DNA: TGTGCCAGCAGGCGACAGACACGCTATGGCTACACCTTC. Amino acids: CASRRQTRYGYTF.

The rearrangement joins TRBV14 to TRBJ1-1, with D possibly matching TRBD1 (5 bases). Germline V gene data show CDR1 as SGHDN and CDR2 as FVKESK. V lost 4 bases, J lost 6 bases, and 12 bases lay in between. The CDR3 spans 13 residues. The CDR3 protein is CASSPGEGSEAFF. The CDR3 DNA reads TGTGCCAGCAGCCCGGGGGAGGGGTCTGAAGCTTTCTTT.

This clone was seen only once. The rearrangement uses TRBV2 and TRBJ1-6; weak D call: TRBD1 (6 bases). Germline lookup yields CDR1 SNHLY and CDR2 FYNNEI. The CDR3 runs to 14 residues. V lost 7 bases, J lost 6 bases, and 13 bases lay in between. Here the CDR3 reads CASKLGASNSPLHF. The CDR3 coding sequence is TGTGCCAGCAAACTGGGGGCATCTAATTCACCCCTCCACTTT. The full variable domain, its missing parts supplied by reference TRBV2 and TRBJ1-6, is EPEVTQTPSHQVTQMGQEVILRCVPISNHLYFYWYRQILGQKVEFLVSFYNNEISEKSEIFDDQFSVERPDGSNFTLKIRSTKLEDSAMYFCASKLGASNSPLHFGNGTRLTVT.

The chain combines TRBV24-1 with TRBJ1-5; 11 bases align to TRBD1. Germline assignment: CDR1 KGHDR and CDR2 SFDVKD. This CDR3 is built from 16 residues. V dropped 6 bases and J dropped 4; count of bases not matched to a gene: 7. The CDR3 DNA is TGTGCCACCAGTCCCACCGGGACAGGGGGAAATCAGCCCCAGCATTTT. Amino acids: CATSPTGTGGNQPQHF.

The chain has TRBV4-2 and TRBJ2-7; tentatively, D is TRBD2 (6 bases). The V end lost 4 bases, the J end lost 6 bases, and 13 bases lay between the germline ends. The CDR3 extends over 13 amino acids. The germline gives CDR1 LGHNA, CDR2 YNFKEQ. CDR3 sequence reads: CASSRDSAREQYF. DNA of the CDR3: TGTGCCAGCAGCCGGGACTCGGCTCGCGAGCAGTACTTC.

The chain employs TRBV2 and TRBJ2-7; D might be TRBD2 (5 bases). Germline CDR1 is SNHLY and CDR2 is FYNNEI. CDR3 length: 15 amino acids. V lost 6 bases, J lost 0 bases, and 15 bases lay in between. The CDR3 DNA reads as TGTGCCAGCAGCCCGACTATCTTAAGCTCCTACGAGCAGTACTTC. Protein sequence: CASSPTILSSYEQYF.

CDR3 region: CASSATLTTDTQYF. As DNA, the CDR3 is TGCGCCAGCAGTGCCACCCTAACCACAGATACGCAGTATTTT. The chain links TRBV10-1 to TRBJ2-3; unclear D gene. The germline CDR1 and CDR2 sequences are WNHNN and SYGVQD (reference sequence). Deletions cut 4 bases from V and 2 bases from J, with 10 bases between. The CDR3 extends over 14 amino acids.

The chain couples TRBV19 to TRBJ1-3, with unresolved D. CDR1 is LNHDA and CDR2 is SQIVND in the germline V gene (reference sequence). V lost 5 bases and J 2 bases, leaving 4 bases between the germline ends. The CDR3 runs to 12 residues. CDR3 in amino acids: CASSWPGNTIYF. CDR3 coding DNA: TGTGCCAGTAGTTGGCCTGGAAACACCATATATTTT. Based on the CDR3 plus reference TRBV19 and TRBJ1-3, the full variable domain is DGGITQSPKYLFRKEGQNVTLSCEQNLNHDAMYWYRQDPGQGLRLIYYSQIVNDFQKGDIAEGYSVSREKKESFPLTVTSAQKNPTAFYLCASSWPGNTIYFGEGSWLTVV.

The sample holds a few counts of this clone. The rearrangement joins TRBV6-5 to TRBJ1-2; 9 bases are shared with TRBD1. CDR1 is MNHEY and CDR2 is SVGAGI in the germline V gene. The CDR3 has 14 residues. V was clipped by 5 bases and J by 6 bases; unmatched bases: 7. Written as DNA, the CDR3 is TGTGCCAGCAGTCGGACAGGGGCCTCGGATGGCTACACCTTC. This translates into CASSRTGASDGYTF.

This rearrangement joins TRBV4-3 to TRBJ2-3; 8 bases agree with TRBD2. Germline-derived CDR1 and CDR2 are LGHNA and YSLEER. This CDR3 spans 18 amino acids. The V and J ends lost 0 bases and 3 bases, in that order; junction bases with no gene match: 11. The chain's CDR3 is CASSQDGSGRAGTDTQYF. The CDR3 DNA is TGCGCCAGCAGCCAAGATGGTTCCGGGAGGGCCGGGACAGATACGCAGTATTTT.

This chain uses TRBV21-1 with TRBJ2-7; the table's D call TRBD1 went unverified against the DNA. TRBV21-1 is deemed a pseudogene. This CDR3 is 15 amino acids long. The CDR3 nucleotides read TGTGCCAGCAGCAAATGGGACAGGGGGCTCTACGAGCAGTACTTC. It codes for CASSKWDRGLYEQYF.

V gene TRBV10-2 combines with J gene TRBJ2-1; D call uncertain. Trimming removed 4 bases from V and 4 bases from J, with 14 bases in between. The CDR3 spans 15 residues. In germline, CDR1 is WSHSY, CDR2 SAAADI. CDR3 DNA: TGCGCCAGCAGTGCCCGTCAGAATCGATACAATGAGCAGTTCTTC. As protein: CASSARQNRYNEQFF.

The V gene is TRBV27, the J gene TRBJ2-7; 8 nucleotides align to TRBD2. Per the germline V gene, CDR1 is MNHEY and CDR2 is SMNVEV (reference sequence). Trimming took 8 bases from V and 6 from J; bases not matched to a gene: 15. The CDR3 loop spans 15 amino acids. The CDR3 spells CASVPLTSDRREQYF. The CDR3 DNA is TGTGCCAGCGTCCCACTGACTAGCGACCGGCGCGAGCAGTACTTC.

This chain connects TRBV25-1 to TRBJ2-1, with 8 bases fitting TRBD2. Trimming cost V 6 bases and J 7 bases; bases outside gene matches: 5. There are 13 residues in the CDR3. CDR1 MGHDK and CDR2 SYGVNS come from the germline V gene. The DNA of the CDR3 is TGTGCCAGCAGACGGGGGGGTTCGAATGAGCAGTTCTTC. Translation gives CASRRGGSNEQFF. The complete variable domain, with remaining parts taken from reference TRBV25-1 and TRBJ2-1, reads EADIYQTPRYLVIGTGKKITLECSQTMGHDKMYWYQQDPGMELHLIHYSYGVNSTEKGDLSSESTVSRIRTEHFPLTLESARPSHTSQYLCASRRGGSNEQFFGPGTRLTVL.

V and J are TRBV27 and TRBJ1-5; the D gene is possibly TRBD1 (5 bases). Trimming left V 2 bases short and J 5 bases short, with 13 bases between. Germline V gene sequence: CDR1 MNHEY, CDR2 SMNVEV (reference sequence). The CDR3 runs 15 residues. CDR3 region: CASSLRGDSDQPQHF. The CDR3 coding sequence is TGTGCCAGCAGTTTAAGGGGCGACTCGGATCAGCCCCAGCATTTT.

The chain is built from TRBV5-1 and TRBJ2-3, with D possibly being TRBD1 (6 bases). Germline loops: CDR1 SGHRS, CDR2 YFSETQ. The CDR3 contains 15 residues. V lost 3 bases to trimming and J lost 2 bases, with 13 bases between them. CDR3: CASSWGHSITDTQYF. As DNA, the CDR3 is TGCGCCAGCAGCTGGGGACACAGCATCACAGATACGCAGTATTTT.

The V call is TRBV19, the J call TRBJ1-6, with D hard to call. The V end lost 1 base, the J end lost 7 bases, and 8 bases lay between the germline ends. This CDR3 has 14 amino acids. Looked up from germline, CDR1 is LNHDA and CDR2 is SQIVND (reference sequence). Here the CDR3 reads CASSIGGANSPLHF. The CDR3 DNA reads TGTGCCAGTAGTATAGGAGGTGCGAATTCACCCCTCCACTTT.

This clone was seen just once. The chain is built from TRBV3-1 (or the pseudogene TRBV3-2) and TRBJ1-4; D unresolved. Germline assignment: CDR1 LGHDT and CDR2 YNNKEL (reference sequence). This CDR3 has 15 amino acids. The V end lost 2 bases, the J end lost 5 bases, and 12 bases lay between the germline ends. CDR3 DNA: TGTGCCAGCAGCCAATCATATGGAGTCAATGAAAAACTGTTTTTT. This gives the protein CASSQSYGVNEKLFF.

The rearrangement joins TRBV14 to TRBJ2-7, with D unclear. CDR1 and CDR2 (germline): SGHDN, FVKESK. The CDR3 is 13 amino acids. The V end lost 1 base, the J end lost 6 bases, and 10 bases lay between the germline ends. CDR3 sequence reads: CASSQATPGEQYF. Written as DNA, the CDR3 is TGTGCCAGCAGCCAAGCGACCCCGGGCGAGCAGTACTTC.

The chain links TRBV19 to TRBJ1-3; the match to TRBD1 covers 7 bases. There are 15 residues in the CDR3. Germline values: CDR1 LNHDA, CDR2 SQIVND (reference sequence). V was pared by 6 bases and J by 0 bases, with 5 bases of the junction left unmatched. The CDR3 DNA reads TGTGCCAGTAGGACGGACAGGAGCTCTGGAAACACCATATATTTT. As protein: CASRTDRSSGNTIYF.

V is TRBV6-6 and J is TRBJ2-1; TRBD2 agrees at 10 bases. This CDR3 is built from 17 residues. Germline V CDR1 and CDR2: MNHNY, SVGAGI (reference sequence). Germline trimming cut 5 bases from V and 4 bases from J; bases unmatched to any gene: 11. CDR3 amino acids: CASSRTPLAGTYNEQFF. CDR3 coding DNA: TGTGCCAGCAGTCGTACCCCACTAGCGGGAACATACAATGAGCAGTTCTTC.

The chain couples TRBV5-4 to TRBJ2-7; 10 nucleotides agree with TRBD2. The J segment lost 3 bases and the V segment lost 0 bases, leaving 6 bases of the junction unmatched. The length of the CDR3 is 16 residues. Germline CDR1 SGHNT, CDR2 YYREEE (reference sequence). CDR3 coding DNA: TGTGCCAGCAGCTTGGGGACTAGCGGAATATACTACGAGCAGTACTTC. Translation: CASSLGTSGIYYEQYF. Full variable domain (rest looked up from reference TRBV5-4 and TRBJ2-7): ETGVTQSPTHLIKTRGQQVTLRCSSQSGHNTVSWYQQALGQGPQFIFQYYREEENGRGNFPPRFSGLQFPNYSSELNVNALELDDSALYLCASSLGTSGIYYEQYFGPGTRLTVT.

V is TRBV6-4 and J is TRBJ2-3, with 7 bases matching TRBD1. Germline loops: CDR1 MRHNA, CDR2 SNTAGT. CDR3 size: 14 residues. V dropped 6 bases and J dropped 3; count of bases not matched to a gene: 6. CDR3 nucleotide sequence: TGTGCCAGCAGCCGAGGGGGCGGGACAGATACGCAGTATTTT. Its protein is CASSRGGGTDTQYF.

The genes are TRBV7-2 and TRBJ2-5, with 8 nucleotides matching TRBD2. Looked up from germline, CDR1 is SGHTA and CDR2 is FQGNSA. The CDR3 is 13 residues long. The V and J ends lost 7 bases and 4 bases, in that order; junction bases with no gene match: 5. DNA of the CDR3: TGTGCCAGCACCGGGAGGGGACGAGAGACCCAGTACTTC. As protein: CASTGRGRETQYF.

The V call is TRBV5-6, the J call TRBJ1-1; a possible D gene is TRBD1 (5 bases). Germline V lookup: CDR1 SGHDT, CDR2 YYEEEE. V lost 0 bases, J lost 6 bases, and 15 bases lay in between. This CDR3 contains 15 residues. DNA of the CDR3: TGTGCCAGCAGCTTGGAGGTGTGGGGGGAAGCTGAAGCTTTCTTT. Amino acid sequence: CASSLEVWGEAEAFF.